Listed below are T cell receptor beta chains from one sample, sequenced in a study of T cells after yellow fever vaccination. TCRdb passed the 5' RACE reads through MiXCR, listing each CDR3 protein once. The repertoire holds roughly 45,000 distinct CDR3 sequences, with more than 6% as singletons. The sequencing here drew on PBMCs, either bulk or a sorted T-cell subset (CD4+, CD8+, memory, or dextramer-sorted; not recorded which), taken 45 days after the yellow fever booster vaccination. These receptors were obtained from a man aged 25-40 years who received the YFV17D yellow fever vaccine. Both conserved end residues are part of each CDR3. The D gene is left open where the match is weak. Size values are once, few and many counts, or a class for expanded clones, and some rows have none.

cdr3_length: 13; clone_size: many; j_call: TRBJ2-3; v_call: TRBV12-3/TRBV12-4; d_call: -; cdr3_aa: CASEMGFGDTQYF; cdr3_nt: TGTGCCAGCGAGATGGGGTTCGGAGATACGCAGTATTTT
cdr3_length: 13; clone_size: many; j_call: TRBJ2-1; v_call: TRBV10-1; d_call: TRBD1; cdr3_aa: CASSGDRDDEQFF; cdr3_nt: TGCGCCAGCAGTGGGGACAGGGACGATGAGCAGTTCTTC
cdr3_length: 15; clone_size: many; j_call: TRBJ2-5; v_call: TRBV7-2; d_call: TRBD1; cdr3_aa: CASSPRTGGGETQYF; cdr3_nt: TGTGCCAGCAGTCCACGGACAGGGGGGGGAGAGACCCAGTACTTC
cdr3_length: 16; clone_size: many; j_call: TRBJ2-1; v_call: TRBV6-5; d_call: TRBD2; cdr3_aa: CASSYSGLAGVNEQFF; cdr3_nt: TGTGCCAGCAGTTACTCGGGACTAGCGGGAGTCAATGAGCAGTTCTTC
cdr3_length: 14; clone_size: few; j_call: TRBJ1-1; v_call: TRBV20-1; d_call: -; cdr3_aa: CSAHKGGDIAEAFF; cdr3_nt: TGCAGTGCCCACAAGGGAGGGGACATTGCTGAAGCTTTCTTT
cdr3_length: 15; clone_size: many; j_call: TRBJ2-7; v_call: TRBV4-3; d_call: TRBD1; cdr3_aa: CASSQDWTGRYEQYF; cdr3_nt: TGCGCCAGCAGCCAAGATTGGACAGGAAGATACGAGCAGTACTTC
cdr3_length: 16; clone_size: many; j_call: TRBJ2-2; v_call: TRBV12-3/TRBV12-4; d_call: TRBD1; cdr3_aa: CASSPTGTGLAGELFF; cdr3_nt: TGTGCCAGCAGTCCCACCGGGACAGGGTTGGCCGGGGAGCTGTTTTTT
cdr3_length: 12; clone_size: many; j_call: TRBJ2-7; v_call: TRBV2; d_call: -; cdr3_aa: CASSEPPSEEYF; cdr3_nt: TGTGCCAGCAGTGAACCCCCCAGCGAGGAGTACTTC
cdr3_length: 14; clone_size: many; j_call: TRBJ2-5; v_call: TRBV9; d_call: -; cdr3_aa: CASTPRDRGETQYF; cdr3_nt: TGTGCCAGCACCCCCAGGGACCGAGGGGAGACCCAGTACTTC
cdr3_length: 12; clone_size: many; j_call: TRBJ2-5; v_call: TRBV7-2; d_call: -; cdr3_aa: CASRDNQETQYF; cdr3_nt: TGTGCCAGTCGGGACAACCAAGAGACCCAGTACTTC
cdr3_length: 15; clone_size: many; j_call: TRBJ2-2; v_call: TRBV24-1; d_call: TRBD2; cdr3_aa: CATRSGSRDTGELFF; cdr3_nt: TGTGCCACCAGGAGCGGGAGCCGGGACACCGGGGAGCTGTTTTTT
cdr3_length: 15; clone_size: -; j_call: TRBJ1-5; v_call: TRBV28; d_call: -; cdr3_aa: CASSLLGRVAQPHHF; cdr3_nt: TGTGCCAGCAGTTTACTGGGCAGGGTGGCGCAGCCCCACCATTTT
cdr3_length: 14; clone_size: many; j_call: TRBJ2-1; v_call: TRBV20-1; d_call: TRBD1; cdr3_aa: CSASLGQGYDEQFF; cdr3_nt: TGCAGTGCTAGCTTAGGACAGGGGTACGATGAGCAGTTCTTC
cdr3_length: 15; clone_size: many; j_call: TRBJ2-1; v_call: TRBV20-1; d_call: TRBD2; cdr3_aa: CSARSLADAYNEQFF; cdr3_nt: TGCAGTGCTAGATCTCTAGCGGATGCCTACAATGAGCAGTTCTTC
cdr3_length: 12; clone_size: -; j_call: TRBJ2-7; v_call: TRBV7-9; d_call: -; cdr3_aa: CASSLDLYEQYF; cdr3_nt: TGTGCCAGCAGCTTGGACCTCTACGAGCAGTACTTC
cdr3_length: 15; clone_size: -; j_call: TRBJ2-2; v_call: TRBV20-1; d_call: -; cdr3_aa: CSARVGGANTGELFF; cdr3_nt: TGCAGTGCTAGAGTTGGAGGGGCGAACACCGGGGAGCTGTTTTTT
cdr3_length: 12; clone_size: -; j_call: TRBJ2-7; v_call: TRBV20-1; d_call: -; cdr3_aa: CSARRLDYEQYF; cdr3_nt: TGCAGTGCCCGTCGACTAGACTACGAGCAGTACTTC
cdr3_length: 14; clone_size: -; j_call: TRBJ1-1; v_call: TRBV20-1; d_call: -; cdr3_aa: CSATATGIRTEAFF; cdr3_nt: TGCAGTGCTACGGCCACAGGGATCCGAACTGAAGCTTTCTTT
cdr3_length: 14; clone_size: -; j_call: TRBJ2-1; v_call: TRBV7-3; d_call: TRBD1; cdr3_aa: CASSSQGAYNEQFF; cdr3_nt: TGTGCCAGCAGCTCACAGGGGGCCTACAATGAGCAGTTCTTC
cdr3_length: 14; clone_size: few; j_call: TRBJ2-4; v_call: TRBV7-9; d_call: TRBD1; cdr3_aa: CASSLGPTGDIQYF; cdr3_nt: TGTGCCAGCAGCTTAGGCCCGACAGGGGACATTCAGTACTTC
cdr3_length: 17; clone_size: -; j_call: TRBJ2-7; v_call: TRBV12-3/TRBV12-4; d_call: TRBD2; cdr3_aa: CASSKLIPGLPSYEQYF; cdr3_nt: TGTGCCAGCAGCAAACTTATACCGGGACTACCGTCCTACGAGCAGTACTTC
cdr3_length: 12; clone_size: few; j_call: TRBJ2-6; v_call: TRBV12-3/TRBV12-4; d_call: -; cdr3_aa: CASSSGANVLTF; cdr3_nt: TGTGCCAGCAGTTCCGGGGCCAACGTCCTGACTTTC
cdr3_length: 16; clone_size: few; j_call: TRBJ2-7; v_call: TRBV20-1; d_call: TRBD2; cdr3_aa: CSAPSPGLAGLGEQYF; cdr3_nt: TGCAGTGCCCCCTCCCCAGGACTAGCGGGGCTGGGGGAGCAGTACTTC
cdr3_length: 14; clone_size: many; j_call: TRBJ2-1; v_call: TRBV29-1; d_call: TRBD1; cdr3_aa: CSVKTGLAYNEQFF; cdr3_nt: TGCAGCGTAAAGACAGGGCTGGCCTACAATGAGCAGTTCTTC
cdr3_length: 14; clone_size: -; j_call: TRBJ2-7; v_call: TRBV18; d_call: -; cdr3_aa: CASSPRGNPYEQYF; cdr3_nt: TGTGCCAGCTCACCCCGGGGAAATCCCTACGAGCAGTACTTC
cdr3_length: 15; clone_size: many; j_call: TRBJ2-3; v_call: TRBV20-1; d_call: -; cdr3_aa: CSAFLGFSGTDTQYF; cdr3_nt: TGCAGTGCCTTCCTGGGCTTCTCTGGCACAGATACGCAGTATTTT
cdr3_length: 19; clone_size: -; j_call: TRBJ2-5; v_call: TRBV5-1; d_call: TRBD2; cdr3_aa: CASSLARGLAGGTQETQYF; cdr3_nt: TGCGCCAGCAGCCTGGCAAGGGGACTAGCGGGAGGGACTCAAGAGACCCAGTACTTC
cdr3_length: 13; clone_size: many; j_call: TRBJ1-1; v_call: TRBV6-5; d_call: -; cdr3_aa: CASSYGGGTEAFF; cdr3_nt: TGTGCCAGCAGTTACGGAGGGGGCACTGAAGCTTTCTTT
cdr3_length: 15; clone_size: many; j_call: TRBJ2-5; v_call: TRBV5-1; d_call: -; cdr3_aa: CASSHGGQNQETQYF; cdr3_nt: TGCGCCAGCAGCCATGGGGGGCAGAACCAAGAGACCCAGTACTTC
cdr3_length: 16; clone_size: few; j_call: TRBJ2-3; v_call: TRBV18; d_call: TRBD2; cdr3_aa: CASSPPPGGITDTQYF; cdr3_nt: TGTGCCAGCTCACCACCTCCGGGAGGGATCACAGATACGCAGTATTTT
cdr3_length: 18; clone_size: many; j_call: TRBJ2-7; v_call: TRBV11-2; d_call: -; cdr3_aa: CASSLVGRDLSGSYEQYF; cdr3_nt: TGTGCCAGCAGCTTAGTAGGCCGGGACTTATCTGGCTCCTACGAGCAGTACTTC
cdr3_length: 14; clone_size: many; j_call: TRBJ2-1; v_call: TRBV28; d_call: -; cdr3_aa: CASILSSSYNEQFF; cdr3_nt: TGTGCCAGCATTCTTAGCAGCTCCTACAATGAGCAGTTCTTC
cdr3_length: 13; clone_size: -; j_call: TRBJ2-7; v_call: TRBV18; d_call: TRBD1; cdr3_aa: CASSTDRGYEQYF; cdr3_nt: TGTGCCAGCTCGACGGACAGGGGGTACGAGCAGTACTTC
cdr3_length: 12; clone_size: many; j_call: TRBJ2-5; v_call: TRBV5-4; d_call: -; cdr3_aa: CASSLEMETQYF; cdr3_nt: TGTGCCAGCAGCTTGGAGATGGAGACCCAGTACTTC
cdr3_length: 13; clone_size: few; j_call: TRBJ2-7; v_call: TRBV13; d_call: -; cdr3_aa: CASGFRNPHEQYF; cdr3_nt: TGTGCCAGCGGATTCCGGAACCCCCACGAGCAGTACTTC
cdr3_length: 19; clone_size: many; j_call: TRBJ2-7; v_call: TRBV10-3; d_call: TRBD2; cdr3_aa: CAISESARSRSGRSYEQYF; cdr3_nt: TGTGCCATCAGTGAGTCTGCCCGGAGTAGGAGCGGGAGATCCTACGAGCAGTACTTC
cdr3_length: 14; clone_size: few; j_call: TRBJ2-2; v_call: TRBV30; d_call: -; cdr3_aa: CAWSRGVNTGELFF; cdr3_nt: TGTGCCTGGAGCAGGGGGGTGAACACCGGGGAGCTGTTTTTT